Below are 25 T cell receptor beta chains sequenced from a single sample in a study of monozygotic twins with inflammatory bowel disease. TCRdb reprocessed the 5' RACE reads, keeping one entry per CDR3 protein, no DNA. The listing records fewer than 400,000 distinct CDR3 sequences. Sequenced sample: blood. The receptor source for this set is a human donor with ulcerative colitis or Crohn's disease, or a healthy co-twin of an affected twin (not recorded which).

The V gene is TRBV20-1, the J gene TRBJ1-1. This CDR3 has 14 amino acids. CDR1 and CDR2 (germline): DFQATT, SNEGSKA (reference sequence). This CDR3 is CSARSRSRGTEAFF.

V usage is TRBV18 and J usage is TRBJ1-2; without DNA, the TCRdb call of TRBD1 cannot be checked. CDR3 size: 14 residues. From germline, CDR1 is KGHSH and CDR2 LQKENI. The CDR3: CASSPDGVGYGYTF. The full variable domain, completed using reference TRBV18 and TRBJ1-2, is NAGVMQNPRHLVRRRGQEARLRCSPMKGHSHVYWYRQLPEEGLKFMVYLQKENIIDESGMPKERFSAEFPKEGPSILRIQQVVRGDSAAYFCASSPDGVGYGYTFGSGTRLTVV.

The rearrangement joins TRBV9 to TRBJ2-5. Germline assignment: CDR1 SGDLS and CDR2 YYNGEE. The CDR3 covers 15 residues. Here the CDR3 reads CASSVGHTDAETQYF. The full variable domain, completed using reference TRBV9 and TRBJ2-5, is DSGVTQTPKHLITATGQRVTLRCSPRSGDLSVYWYQQSLDQGLQFLIQYYNGEERAKGNILERFSAQQFPDLHSELNLSSLELGDSALYFCASSVGHTDAETQYFGPGTRLLVL.

V gene TRBV4-2 combines with J gene TRBJ2-7; TCRdb gives TRBD1 as the D gene, but with no DNA this cannot be confirmed. Per the germline V gene, CDR1 is LGHNA and CDR2 is YNFKEQ. CDR3 length: 15 amino acids. CDR3 protein: CASSQSFGQDYEQYF.

The V gene is TRBV2, the J gene TRBJ2-7; the D call of TRBD1 rests on TCRdb alone, since no DNA is present to check it. Germline V CDR1 and CDR2: SNHLY, FYNNEI. The CDR3 contains 14 residues. The CDR3 reads CASTPGFVSYEQYF.

This chain connects TRBV5-6 to TRBJ1-4. Germline lookup yields CDR1 SGHDT and CDR2 YYEEEE. The CDR3 is 15 amino acids. The CDR3 sequence is CASSFLRQTNEKLFF.

The chain carries TRBV6-2 or TRBV6-3 and TRBJ2-2. Germline CDR1 reads MNHEY; CDR2 reads SVGEGT. The CDR3 loop spans 12 amino acids. CDR3 protein: CASRYAEVELFF.

This chain joins TRBV20-1 and TRBJ2-7; TCRdb selects TRBD1, and the lack of DNA leaves this call unchecked. There are 14 residues in the CDR3. The germline CDR1 and CDR2 sequences are DFQATT and SNEGSKA (reference sequence). CDR3 region: CSAISGQGVYEQYF.

This sequence joins TRBV12-3 or TRBV12-4 and TRBJ2-2; no DNA is available, so the TRBD1 call from TCRdb remains unchecked. The CDR3 extends over 14 amino acids. CDR3 sequence: CASSLRQFTGELFF.

This chain uses TRBV5-1 with TRBJ2-3; TCRdb's D gene call, TRBD1, goes unchecked for lack of DNA. This CDR3 has 16 residues. Germline V gives CDR1 SGHRS, CDR2 YFSETQ. The chain's CDR3 is CASSLVLDTYTDTQYF.

The chain has TRBV28 and TRBJ2-7; checking the TCRdb D call of TRBD2 is not possible without DNA. CDR3 length equals 15 residues. The germline V gene encodes CDR1 MDHEN and CDR2 SYDVKM. CDR3 sequence reads: CASSYVRESLREQYF.

This sequence joins TRBV4-3 and TRBJ1-6; TCRdb outputs TRBD1, but without DNA this stays unchecked. Germline CDR1 is LGHNA and CDR2 is YSLEER. The CDR3 length is 19 residues. The CDR3 loop is CASSQVRDRGGSYNSPLHF.

J is TRBJ1-6 and V is TRBV5-1; TCRdb indicates TRBD1, and absent DNA this call remains unverified. The CDR3 runs 17 residues. The germline gives CDR1 SGHRS, CDR2 YFSETQ. The CDR3 loop reads CASSLSATGSLNSPLHF.

The chain uses TRBV29-1 and TRBJ2-7; lacking DNA, the TRBD1 call made by TCRdb goes unchecked. Germline loops: CDR1 SQVTM, CDR2 ANQGSEA. This CDR3 is built from 13 residues. This CDR3 reads CSVVADSSYEQYF.

This sequence joins TRBV29-1 and TRBJ2-7. Germline CDR1 SQVTM, CDR2 ANQGSEA. The CDR3 totals 13 residues. The CDR3 reads CSAGEFSSYEQYF.

V usage is TRBV20-1 and J usage is TRBJ2-1; the TCRdb D gene call, TRBD2, has no DNA to confirm it. The CDR3 runs to 14 residues. Germline V gene data show CDR1 as DFQATT and CDR2 as SNEGSKA (reference sequence). CDR3 sequence: CSAKLAGVNNEQFF.

The chain uses TRBV25-1 and TRBJ2-5; the D gene TCRdb calls, TRBD1, cannot be checked with no DNA. The length of the CDR3 is 14 residues. Germline CDR1 reads MGHDK; CDR2 reads SYGVNS. CDR3 sequence: CASSGRGLTETQYF.

This chain links TRBV30 with TRBJ1-2. Germline loops: CDR1 GTSNPN, CDR2 SVGIG (reference sequence). This CDR3 has 13 residues. The CDR3 sequence is CAWSLGKNYGYTF.

The gene calls are TRBV27 and TRBJ2-4; TCRdb's D call of TRBD1 is untestable without DNA. This CDR3 comprises 18 residues. Per the germline V gene, CDR1 is MNHEY and CDR2 is SMNVEV (reference sequence). The CDR3 loop reads CATSTNSRDRASKNIQYF.

The chain is built from TRBV6-5 and TRBJ2-7. The CDR3 is 12 amino acids. The germline CDR1 and CDR2 sequences are MNHEY and SVGAGI. CDR3: CASSSVSHEQYF.

V and J are TRBV18 and TRBJ1-4; TCRdb indicates TRBD1, and absent DNA this call remains unverified. This CDR3 contains 14 residues. The V gene's germline CDR1 is KGHSH and CDR2 LQKENI. CDR3 loop: CASSPTPGDEKLFF.

The rearrangement uses TRBV7-9 and TRBJ1-1; TCRdb's D call, TRBD1, is unchecked because there is no DNA. The germline V gene encodes CDR1 SEHNR and CDR2 FQNEAQ (reference sequence). This CDR3 has 16 residues. The CDR3 loop is CASSLGNSGRNTEAFF. The whole variable domain, filled in from reference TRBV7-9 and TRBJ1-1, reads DTGVSQNPRHKITKRGQNVTFRCDPISEHNRLYWYRQTLGQGPEFLTYFQNEAQLEKSRLLSDRFSAERPKGSFSTLEIQRTEQGDSAMYLCASSLGNSGRNTEAFFGQGTRLTVV.

The chain employs TRBV19 and TRBJ1-1. Looked up from germline, CDR1 is LNHDA and CDR2 is SQIVND (reference sequence). The CDR3 is made up of 16 amino acids. The CDR3 loop reads CASSIYGRSMNTEAFF.

This sequence joins TRBV7-8 and TRBJ2-1; TCRdb outputs TRBD2, but without DNA this stays unchecked. The CDR3 is 18 residues long. The germline V gene encodes CDR1 SGHVS and CDR2 FQNEAQ. CDR3 loop: CASSLVWRGRGAYNEQFF.

The rearrangement joins TRBV18 to TRBJ2-1. This CDR3 region has 13 residues. Germline values: CDR1 KGHSH, CDR2 LQKENI. The CDR3 is CASSEHEDNEQFF.